Sequencing of this TCR beta chain was carried out in a study of T cells after yellow fever vaccination. Each CDR3 protein gets one entry after TCRdb re-called the 5' RACE reads with MiXCR. The sample includes 300,000 to 400,000 distinct CDR3 sequences, about 8.3% of them seen just once. This clonotype was counted only a few times. The CDR3 has 13 residues. The V and J ends lost 4 bases and 6 bases respectively, with 12 bases between them. From germline, CDR1 is SGHRS and CDR2 YFSETQ. The material sequenced was PBMCs, taken roughly seven weeks after the first yellow fever vaccination. This clonotype was obtained from a man in his late teens or twenties who received the YFV17D yellow fever vaccine. V usage is TRBV5-1 and J usage is TRBJ2-3; D is tentatively TRBD1 or TRBD2 (6 bases each). For the CDR3, the DNA is TGCGCCAGCAGCACGGGGGCGACGGATACGCAGTATTTT. Residues: CASSTGATDTQYF.